The following is a T cell receptor beta chain sequence with its context. CDR1 MNHEY and CDR2 SMNVEV come from the germline V gene (reference sequence). The CDR3 has 17 amino acids. The J segment lost 6 bases and the V segment lost 2 bases, leaving 6 bases of the junction unmatched. These data are taken from a study of blood T cell repertoires in COVID-19. Across the whole study: Samples came from the United States, Italy and Spain, spanning acute and convalescent COVID-19. T cells, B-cell-depleted T cells, or PBMCs provided the cDNA or gDNA that served as material.

Authors' processing steps: Amplification with reference gene primers provided the estimates of nucleated cell counts. The repertoire was sequenced with immunoSEQ multiplex PCR; TCRdb's copy has only in-frame clones and lacks some. V, J and clone size are those of that table, while D and trimming were read from the DNA. This sample has more than 95,000 clones, with roughly 91% found just once. This clonotype was obtained from a human donor in a cohort sampled during active COVID-19. The V call is TRBV27, the J call TRBJ2-1; 14 bases are a match to TRBD2. The specimen sequenced was peripheral blood. CDR3 nucleotides: TGTGCCAGCAGTTTAATGACTAGCGGGGGGGCTACCAATGAGCAGTTCTTC. Its protein is CASSLMTSGGATNEQFF.